These 25 T cell receptor beta chains came from one sample sequenced in a study of blood T cell repertoires in COVID-19. Sequencing used immunoSEQ multiplex PCR; TCRdb keeps in-frame clones, though not all of them. The table includes approximately 200,000 clones, about three quarters detected once. The material sequenced was peripheral blood. The receptors derive from a woman of 80 years or more with COVID-19, enrolled during active disease.

V and J are TRBV3-1 (or the pseudogene TRBV3-2) and TRBJ2-5; tentatively, D is TRBD2 (5 bases). Germline values: CDR1 LGHDT, CDR2 YNNKEL (reference sequence). Trimming cost V 1 base and J 7 bases, with 19 bases left between them. This CDR3 is built from 16 residues. CDR3 protein: CASSQGGRVTHGTQYF. The CDR3 coding sequence is TGTGCCAGCAGCCAAGGAGGGCGCGTTACACATGGGACCCAGTACTTC.

A few counts support this clone. The rearrangement uses TRBV6-6 and TRBJ2-1; TRBD2 matches 11 bases. CDR3 length equals 13 residues. The trim removed 8 bases at V and 7 bases at J, leaving 4 bases unmatched. CDR1 and CDR2 (germline): MNHNY, SVGAGI (reference sequence). The CDR3 coding sequence is TGTGCCAGCGGGTTAGCGGGAGGGAATGAGCAGTTCTTC. Translated, it gives CASGLAGGNEQFF.

This clone was found once. The V call is TRBV7-2, the J call TRBJ2-5; 7 nucleotides line up with TRBD2. The V gene's germline CDR1 is SGHTA and CDR2 FQGNSA. J lost 2 bases, V lost 0 bases, and 6 bases had no gene match. The CDR3 extends over 16 amino acids. The CDR3 DNA reads as TGTGCCAGCAGCTTAGCGAGGTCTAGCGGACAAGAGACCCAGTACTTC. Its protein is CASSLARSSGQETQYF.

The chain joins TRBV29-1 to TRBJ1-2; D is perhaps TRBD1 (5 bases). V was trimmed by 3 bases and J by 0 bases, leaving 17 bases between them. This CDR3 comprises 16 residues. Germline V gene lookup returns CDR1 SQVTM and CDR2 ANQGSEA. This CDR3 reads CSVDYHDRRANYGYTF. As DNA, the CDR3 is TGCAGCGTTGATTACCACGACAGACGAGCTAACTATGGCTACACCTTC.

This chain uses TRBV11-3 with TRBJ2-1; 8 positions agree with TRBD2. The germline gives CDR1 SGHNT, CDR2 YENEEA. The V and J ends lost 3 bases and 2 bases, in that order; junction bases with no gene match: 6. This CDR3 has 16 residues. The CDR3 loop is CASSFGAGGPYNEQFF. CDR3 bases: TGTGCCAGCAGCTTTGGGGCGGGGGGCCCCTACAATGAGCAGTTCTTC.

CDR3 loop: CASSQETQLGYTF. Here the CDR3 DNA reads TGTGCCAGCAGCCAAGAAACCCAACTTGGCTACACCTTC. The V and J genes are TRBV14 and TRBJ1-2, with D unclear. This CDR3 comprises 13 residues. Germline V gene lookup returns CDR1 SGHDN and CDR2 FVKESK. V was clipped by 0 bases and J by 7 bases, with 9 bases between them.

V usage is TRBV7-8 and J usage is TRBJ1-2, with D possibly TRBD1 on 5 matching bases. The CDR3 covers 15 residues. Per the germline V gene, CDR1 is SGHVS and CDR2 is FQNEAQ. Trimming cost V 1 base and J 7 bases, with 16 bases left between them. The CDR3 bases are TGTGCCAGCAGCTTAGTGTTAAGGGGTTTAATTGGCTACACCTTC. Translation: CASSLVLRGLIGYTF.

The CDR3 here is CASSHFIAGVAYEQYF. CDR3 coding DNA: TGTGCCAGCAGCCATTTTATAGCGGGAGTCGCCTACGAGCAGTACTTC. The chain couples TRBV3-1 (or the pseudogene TRBV3-2) to TRBJ2-7, with 9 bases identical to TRBD2. The CDR3 runs to 16 residues. J lost 2 bases, V lost 3 bases, and 8 bases had no gene match. Per germline, CDR1 LGHDT and CDR2 YNNKEL (reference sequence).

The chain carries TRBV28 and TRBJ2-7, with TRBD2 matching over 7 bases. V shed 8 bases and J 6 bases; nucleotides not matched to a gene: 10. This CDR3 spans 13 amino acids. Germline loops: CDR1 MDHEN, CDR2 SYDVKM. Here the CDR3 DNA reads TGTGCCAGCCGGTACAGCGGGGTCGCCGAGCAGTACTTC. Translated: CASRYSGVAEQYF.

The V call is TRBV3-1 (or the pseudogene TRBV3-2), the J call TRBJ2-2; D is unresolved. The germline V gene has CDR1 LGHDT and CDR2 YNNKEL (reference sequence). CDR3 length: 15 residues. The V end lost 1 base, the J end lost 2 bases, and 8 bases lay between the germline ends. CDR3 DNA: TGTGCCAGCAGCCAAGGCTACTTAAACACCGGGGAGCTGTTTTTT. Translating it yields CASSQGYLNTGELFF.

The chain links TRBV5-1 to TRBJ1-4, with D tentatively TRBD1 (5 bases). Germline lookup yields CDR1 SGHRS and CDR2 YFSETQ. The ends were cut back, 4 bases at V and 6 bases at J, with 13 bases in the middle. The CDR3 sequence is 14 residues long. CDR3: CASSRGTVDEKLFF. CDR3 bases: TGCGCCAGCAGCCGCGGGACCGTTGATGAAAAACTGTTTTTT.

The genes are TRBV19 and TRBJ2-7, with 8 bases lining up with TRBD1. With 2 bases clipped from V and 3 bases from J, the junction kept 6 bases outside the gene matches. The CDR3 contains 15 residues. CDR1 LNHDA and CDR2 SQIVND come from the germline V gene (reference sequence). CDR3 bases: TGTGCCAGTAGTATATCAGGGGGCAAAGTCTACGAGCAGTACTTC. Translated: CASSISGGKVYEQYF.

V usage is TRBV4-1 and J usage is TRBJ2-7; 9 bases fit TRBD1. The J segment lost 2 bases and the V segment lost 1 base, leaving 6 bases of the junction unmatched. This CDR3 comprises 16 residues. Germline values: CDR1 MGHRA, CDR2 YSYEKL. The chain's CDR3 is CASSQAPGQGTYEQYF. The CDR3 DNA sequence: TGCGCCAGCAGCCAAGCTCCGGGACAGGGTACCTACGAGCAGTACTTC.

This clone was counted only a few times. This chain uses TRBV7-9 with TRBJ1-3; TRBD1 is a possible D gene (6 bases). The CDR3 is 14 residues long. V was cut by 5 bases and J by 4 bases, with 12 bases left in between. Germline V gene data show CDR1 as SEHNR and CDR2 as FQNEAQ (reference sequence). CDR3 sequence: CASSLGTLGNTIYF. Here the CDR3 DNA reads TGTGCCAGCAGCCTTGGGACATTAGGAAACACCATATATTTT.

V and J are TRBV3-1 (or the pseudogene TRBV3-2) and TRBJ2-5; 10 nucleotides line up with TRBD2. V was clipped by 0 bases and J by 4 bases; unmatched bases: 8. Germline loops: CDR1 LGHDT, CDR2 YNNKEL (reference sequence). There are 17 residues in the CDR3. The CDR3: CASSQDALAGEAETQYF. In nucleotides, the CDR3 is TGTGCCAGCAGCCAAGATGCGCTAGCGGGAGAGGCAGAGACCCAGTACTTC.

This rearrangement joins TRBV28 to TRBJ1-1, with D uncertain. This CDR3 has 17 residues. Trimming took off 1 base at V and 3 bases at J, with 18 bases between the two ends. Germline V gives CDR1 MDHEN, CDR2 SYDVKM. CDR3 sequence reads: CASSLYSTGFRDTEAFF. Here the CDR3 DNA reads TGTGCCAGCAGTTTATACTCGACGGGATTTAGGGACACTGAAGCTTTCTTT.

This chain links TRBV6-4 with TRBJ1-5, with D hard to call. The CDR3 has 15 amino acids. With 6 bases removed from V and 4 bases from J, the gap between germline ends came to 16 bases. Germline V gene lookup returns CDR1 MRHNA and CDR2 SNTAGT. CDR3 bases: TGTGCCAGCAGCCACCGGGAGGCAGATAATCAGCCCCAGCATTTT. Its protein is CASSHREADNQPQHF.

V is TRBV3-1 (or the pseudogene TRBV3-2) and J is TRBJ2-5; D is possibly TRBD1 (5 bases). CDR1 and CDR2 (germline): LGHDT, YNNKEL (reference sequence). V was cut by 6 bases and J by 2 bases, with 13 bases left in between. The CDR3 sequence is 14 residues long. The chain's CDR3 is CASRRRQGQETQYF. CDR3 nucleotide sequence: TGTGCCAGCAGGCGACGGCAGGGACAAGAGACCCAGTACTTC.

This rearrangement joins TRBV20-1 to TRBJ1-2; D perhaps matches TRBD1 (6 bases). Trimming shortened V by 6 bases and J by 8 bases, and 13 bases separated the two germline ends. CDR1 DFQATT and CDR2 SNEGSKA come from the germline V gene (reference sequence). The CDR3 spans 11 residues. Here the CDR3 DNA reads TGCAGTGCCCAGGGGCTAGGCGGCTACACCTTC. Translating gives CSAQGLGGYTF.

The V and J genes are TRBV28 and TRBJ2-3; 7 positions match TRBD2. Germline CDR1 and CDR2: MDHEN and SYDVKM. Unmatched junction bases numbered 7, after V lost 3 bases and J lost 1 base. The CDR3 sequence is 16 residues long. The CDR3 region has the DNA TGTGCCAGCAGTTTCTCGGCGGGAGCGGGCACAGATACGCAGTATTTT. Amino acid sequence: CASSFSAGAGTDTQYF. Full variable domain (remainder filled in from reference TRBV28 and TRBJ2-3): DVKVTQSSRYLVKRTGEKVFLECVQDMDHENMFWYRQDPGLGLRLIYFSYDVKMKEKGDIPEGYSVSREKKERFSLILESASTNQTSMYLCASSFSAGAGTDTQYFGPGTRLTVL.

The chain recombines TRBV5-6 with TRBJ2-5; TRBD1 might be the D (5 bases). Germline loops: CDR1 SGHDT, CDR2 YYEEEE. The V end was cut by 2 bases, the J end by 2 bases, with 10 bases between. This CDR3 is 14 amino acids long. CDR3 sequence (DNA): TGTGCCAGCAGCTTAACAGGAGTACAAGAGACCCAGTACTTC. This codes for CASSLTGVQETQYF. Full variable domain (remainder filled in from reference TRBV5-6 and TRBJ2-5): DAGVTQSPTHLIKTRGQQVTLRCSPKSGHDTVSWYQQALGQGPQFIFQYYEEEERQRGNFPDRFSGHQFPNYSSELNVNALLLGDSALYLCASSLTGVQETQYFGPGTRLLVL.

The rearrangement joins TRBV29-1 to TRBJ1-2; D might be TRBD1 (6 bases). CDR1 SQVTM and CDR2 ANQGSEA come from the germline V gene. This CDR3 is built from 12 residues. V shed 6 bases and J shed 5 bases, with 13 bases lying between them. CDR3 region: CSVEDRIYGYTF. In nucleotides, the CDR3 is TGCAGCGTCGAGGACAGAATTTATGGCTACACCTTC.

This clone has just a few counts. This chain joins TRBV5-5 and TRBJ1-3; D possibly corresponds to TRBD1 (5 bases). The CDR3 extends over 14 amino acids. The ends were cut back, 1 base at V and 4 bases at J, with 9 bases in the middle. Per the germline V gene, CDR1 is SGHKS and CDR2 is YYEKEE (reference sequence). CDR3: CASSLTKGGNTIYF. DNA of the CDR3: TGTGCCAGCAGCTTGACCAAGGGGGGAAACACCATATATTTT.

This CDR3 is CASSVGGGRAVTGELFF. CDR3 bases: TGTGCCAGCAGCGTAGGGGGAGGGAGGGCCGTCACCGGGGAGCTGTTTTTT. V usage is TRBV9 and J usage is TRBJ2-2, with TRBD2 identical over 7 bases. V lost 0 bases to trimming and J lost 4 bases; unmatched junction nucleotides: 9. The CDR3 contains 17 residues. Germline V gene lookup returns CDR1 SGDLS and CDR2 YYNGEE.

Comments on this clone: Other nucleotide sequences from this sample produce the same CDR3. The V and J genes are TRBV7-3 and TRBJ2-3, with TRBD2 matching 7 bases. V was pared by 5 bases and J by 3 bases, with 2 bases of the junction left unmatched. Germline CDR1 and CDR2: SGHTA and FQGTGA. This CDR3 region has 13 residues. Here the CDR3 DNA reads TGTGCCAGCAGCATCGGGGGGACAGATACGCAGTATTTT. It codes for CASSIGGTDTQYF.